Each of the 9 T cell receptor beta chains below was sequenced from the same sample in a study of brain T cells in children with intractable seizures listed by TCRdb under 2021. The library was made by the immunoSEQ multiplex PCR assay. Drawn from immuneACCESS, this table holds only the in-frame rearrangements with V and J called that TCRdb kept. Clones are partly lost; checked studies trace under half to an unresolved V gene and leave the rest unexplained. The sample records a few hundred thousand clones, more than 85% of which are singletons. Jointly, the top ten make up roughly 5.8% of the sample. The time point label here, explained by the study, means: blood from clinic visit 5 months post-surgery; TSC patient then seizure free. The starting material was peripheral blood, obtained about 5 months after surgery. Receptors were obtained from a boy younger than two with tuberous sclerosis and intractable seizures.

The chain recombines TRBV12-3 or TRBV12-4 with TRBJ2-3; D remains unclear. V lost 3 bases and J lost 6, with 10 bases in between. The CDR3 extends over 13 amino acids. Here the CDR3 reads CASSLSGSDTQYF. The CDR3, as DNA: TGTGCCAGCAGTTTGTCCGGGTCGGATACGCAGTATTTT.

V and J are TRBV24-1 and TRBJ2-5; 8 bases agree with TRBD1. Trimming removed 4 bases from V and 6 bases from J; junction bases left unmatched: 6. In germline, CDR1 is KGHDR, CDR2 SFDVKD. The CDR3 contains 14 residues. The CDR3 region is CATSERTGSKTQYF. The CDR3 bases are TGTGCCACCAGTGAACGGACAGGGTCGAAGACCCAGTACTTC.

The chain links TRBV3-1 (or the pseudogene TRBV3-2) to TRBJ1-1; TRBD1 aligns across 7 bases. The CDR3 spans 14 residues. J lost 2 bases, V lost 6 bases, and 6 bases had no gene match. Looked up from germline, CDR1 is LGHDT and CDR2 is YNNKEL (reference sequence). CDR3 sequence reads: CASSQGGSNTEAFF. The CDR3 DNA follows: TGTGCCAGCAGTCAGGGGGGGAGTAACACTGAAGCTTTCTTT.

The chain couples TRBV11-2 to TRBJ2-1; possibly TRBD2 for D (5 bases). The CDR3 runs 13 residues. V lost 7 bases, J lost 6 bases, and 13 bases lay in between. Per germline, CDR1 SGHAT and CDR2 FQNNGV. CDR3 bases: TGTGCCAGCACCTTCATACGGGGCAATGAGCAGTTCTTC. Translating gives CASTFIRGNEQFF. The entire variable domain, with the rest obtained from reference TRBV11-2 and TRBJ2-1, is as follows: EAGVAQSPRYKIIEKRQSVAFWCNPISGHATLYWYQQILGQGPKLLIQFQNNGVVDDSQLPKDRFSAERLKGVDSTLKIQPAKLEDSAVYLCASTFIRGNEQFFGPGTRLTVL.

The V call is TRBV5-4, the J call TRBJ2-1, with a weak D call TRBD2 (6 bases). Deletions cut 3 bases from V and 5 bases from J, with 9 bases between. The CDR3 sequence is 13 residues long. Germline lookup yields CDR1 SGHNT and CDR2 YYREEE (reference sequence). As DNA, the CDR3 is TGTGCCAGCAGCTGGGGGGTTGACAATGAGCAGTTCTTC. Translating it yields CASSWGVDNEQFF.

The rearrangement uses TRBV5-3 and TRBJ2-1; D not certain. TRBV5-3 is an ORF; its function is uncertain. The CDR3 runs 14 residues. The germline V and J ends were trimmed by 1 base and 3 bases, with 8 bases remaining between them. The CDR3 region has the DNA TGTGCCAGAAGCTTGAGAGATTACTACAATGAGCAGTTCTTC. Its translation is CARSLRDYYNEQFF.

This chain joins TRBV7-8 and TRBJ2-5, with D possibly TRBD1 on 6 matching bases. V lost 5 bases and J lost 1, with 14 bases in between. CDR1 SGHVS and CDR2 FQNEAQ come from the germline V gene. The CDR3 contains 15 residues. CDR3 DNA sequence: TGTGCCAGCAGCGTCCACAGGGTCTCCCAAGAGACCCAGTACTTC. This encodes CASSVHRVSQETQYF.

CDR3 in amino acids: CASSLDRGVGETQYF. In nucleotides, the CDR3 is TGTGCCAGCAGCCTAGACAGGGGGGTAGGGGAGACCCAGTACTTC. This chain joins TRBV7-6 and TRBJ2-5, with TRBD1 matching over 9 bases. This CDR3 spans 15 amino acids. V dropped 5 bases and J dropped 5; count of bases not matched to a gene: 9. Germline V gene sequence: CDR1 SGHVS, CDR2 FNYEAQ.

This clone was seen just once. The CDR3 protein is CSVDTGYYGYTF. CDR3 coding DNA: TGCAGCGTCGATACAGGGTACTATGGCTACACCTTC. The chain links TRBV29-1 to TRBJ1-2; perhaps TRBD1 as D (6 bases). The CDR3 has 12 amino acids. The V end was cut by 6 bases, the J end by 3 bases, with 11 bases between. Germline V CDR1 and CDR2: SQVTM, ANQGSEA.